The entry below gives a single TCR beta chain sequence along with its context. The sample holds many counts of this clonotype. Its cognate antigen has yet to be identified. The sample holds no much larger clone one base away, and base qualities are not on file. The entry originates in a study of early T cells in non-severe SARS-CoV-2 infection (dated by TCRdb to the early 2020s). Background for the entire study: Bulk RNA from unsorted whole blood was used for TCR sequencing, so alpha and beta chains could not be paired.

Overall results and qualifications from the work: Matching against VDJdb was skewed toward anti-spike CD8 responses, likely underestimated virus-specific expansions, and missed private and CD4 specificities.

Library generation was performed with 5' RACE. Sequencing used a NextSeq 500. In the TCR library protocol, unique molecular identifiers were attached to individual cDNA molecules to correct for PCR bias and sequencing error. TCR alpha and beta chains were both sequenced, and the abundances of alpha and beta sequences in each sample were closely correlated with each other. On the authors' methods: Decombinator V4 was used to annotate the V gene, J gene and CDR3 of the TCR sequences. Expanded TCRs were defined as changing significantly between any two time points under a Poisson model with p below 0.0001. Abundances of TCRs were expressed as counts per million after normalisation to the total number of TCRs sequenced in each sample. MAIT TCRs were defined by TRAV1-2 paired with TRAJ12, TRAJ20 or TRAJ33, and iNKT TCRs by TRAV10 paired with TRAJ18. VDJdb, accessed 1 November 2021, was searched for CMV, EBV and SARS-CoV-2 annotated TCRs, excluding TCRs annotated for multiple antigens. TCRdb handled the public reads itself, with Q25 trimming in fastp and clone calling in MiXCR, and kept productive beta chains. Identical CDR3 protein sequences are pooled into one entry, listed with their most common genes and DNA. The V and J calls and clone size are TCRdb's, not the authors'. The sample yields over 75,000 distinct CDR3 sequences; roughly 13% were counted once. Together, the top ten hold over 2% of the sample.

This was a case-control study nested in a cohort of healthcare workers in London, UK, who had nasopharyngeal swab PCR tests and blood samples taken every week. Healthcare workers were enrolled in the week of the UK lockdown, from 23 to 31 March 2020, and were followed every week for up to roughly 16 weeks. CDR1 and CDR2 (MDHEN, SYDVKM) derive from the germline V gene. V is clipped by 3 bases and J by 0 bases, and the sequence between their germline boundaries is 6 bases long. The CDR3, cysteine through phenylalanine, is 14 amino acids long. Just the 42-base CDR3 DNA is kept, in frame starting at base 1.

The sequence links TRBV28 to TRBJ2-1, with the D gene too uncertain to name. The sequencing sample was made of whole blood. This sequence originates from an adult who was a healthcare worker with PCR-confirmed SARS-CoV-2 infection or an uninfected control (not recorded which). The CDR3 sequence is CASSLVSSYNEQFF. The nucleotide sequence is TGTGCCAGCAGTTTGGTAAGCTCCTACAATGAGCAGTTCTTC. When the CDR3 is completed using the reference TRBV28 and TRBJ2-1 genes on either side, the full variable domain is DVKVTQSSRYLVKRTGEKVFLECVQDMDHENMFWYRQDPGLGLRLIYFSYDVKMKEKGDIPEGYSVSREKKERFSLILESASTNQTSMYLCASSLVSSYNEQFFGPGTRLTVL.